Below, 15 T cell receptor beta chains from the same sample are listed, as sequenced in a study of blood T cell repertoires in COVID-19. Profiling relied on immunoSEQ multiplex PCR, and the TCRdb table lists in-frame clones only, not all of them. Of about 230,000 clones listed, just under 90% are singletons. The specimen sequenced was PBMCs or T cells enriched from blood (not recorded which). These receptor sequences come from a woman aged 25 to 45 with acute COVID-19.

The chain has TRBV19 and TRBJ2-6; 8 bases match TRBD1. Trimming removed 6 bases from V and 4 bases from J; junction bases left unmatched: 5. The CDR3 extends over 15 amino acids. Germline V lookup: CDR1 LNHDA, CDR2 SQIVND (reference sequence). The CDR3 is CASRKDRDGANVLTF. CDR3 DNA: TGTGCCAGTAGAAAGGACAGGGACGGGGCCAACGTCCTGACTTTC.

V usage is TRBV11-2 and J usage is TRBJ2-3, with D tentatively TRBD1 (6 bases). Trimming stripped 0 bases from V and 4 bases from J, with 23 bases between. This CDR3 region has 19 residues. CDR1 SGHAT and CDR2 FQNNGV come from the germline V gene. CDR3 bases: TGTGCCAGCAGCTTAGATTCAGGGGTAGGGTCATTGGCGCCAGATACGCAGTATTTT. Its protein is CASSLDSGVGSLAPDTQYF.

The chain recombines TRBV4-3 with TRBJ2-7, with a possible D match to TRBD2 (5 bases). The CDR3 is 14 amino acids. V was clipped by 1 base and J by 3 bases, with 10 bases between them. Germline-derived CDR1 and CDR2 are LGHNA and YSLEER. CDR3 in amino acids: CASSQVRASYEQYF. The CDR3 DNA is TGCGCCAGCAGCCAAGTGAGGGCCAGCTACGAGCAGTACTTC.

On this clone: This specimen includes other DNA sequences encoding the same CDR3. Here the CDR3 DNA reads TGCGCCAGCAGCAGCACAGGGGGGTATGGCTACACCTTC. This codes for CASSSTGGYGYTF. The chain is built from TRBV5-1 and TRBJ1-2, with 8 bases identical to TRBD1. Germline lookup yields CDR1 SGHRS and CDR2 YFSETQ. The ends lost 4 bases at V and 5 bases at J; junction bases unmatched: 4. The CDR3 runs 13 residues.

J is TRBJ2-3 and V is TRBV27; possible D gene TRBD1, 5 bases. Germline V gene data show CDR1 as MNHEY and CDR2 as SMNVEV (reference sequence). The CDR3 runs to 13 residues. The germline V and J ends were trimmed by 7 bases and 3 bases, with 11 bases remaining between them. The CDR3 DNA sequence: TGTGCCAGCACGGGCAGGGTTACAGATACGCAGTATTTT. As protein: CASTGRVTDTQYF.

The rearrangement joins TRBV15 to TRBJ1-2; no firm D call. CDR1 is LNHNV and CDR2 is YYDKDF in the germline V gene (reference sequence). V was trimmed by 0 bases and J by 8 bases, leaving 13 bases between them. CDR3 size: 14 residues. The CDR3 bases are TGTGCCACCAGCAGAGATGGGCCAGGCCCGGGCTACACCTTC. This codes for CATSRDGPGPGYTF.

The chain links TRBV11-2 to TRBJ2-2; 8 positions match TRBD1. This CDR3 region has 15 residues. The germline gives CDR1 SGHAT, CDR2 FQNNGV. V was pared by 2 bases and J by 2 bases, with 1 base of the junction left unmatched. CDR3 amino acids: CASSLTGGNTGELFF. The CDR3, as DNA: TGTGCCAGCAGCTTAACAGGGGGAAACACCGGGGAGCTGTTTTTT.

CDR3 sequence reads: CASSAVAGGTKTNQPQHF. In DNA form, the CDR3 reads TGTGCCAGCAGTGCCGTCGCAGGGGGGACAAAGACGAATCAGCCCCAGCATTTT. V gene TRBV6-1 combines with J gene TRBJ1-5; 7 bases match TRBD1. The germline V gene has CDR1 MNHNS and CDR2 SASEGT. This CDR3 is built from 18 residues. J was trimmed by 4 bases and V by 4 bases; bases with no gene match: 16.

The chain combines TRBV10-3 with TRBJ2-5, with 9 positions matching TRBD2. The CDR3 consists of 16 residues. The ends lost 4 bases at V and 5 bases at J; junction bases unmatched: 11. Germline CDR1 reads ENHRY; CDR2 reads SYGVKD. The CDR3 DNA reads as TGTGCCATCAGTGGTGGTAGCGGGGGAGGCTTGGAGACCCAGTACTTC. Encoded protein: CAISGGSGGGLETQYF.

V gene TRBV27 combines with J gene TRBJ2-7; 7 nucleotides line up with TRBD2. This CDR3 has 15 residues. Germline V lookup: CDR1 MNHEY, CDR2 SMNVEV (reference sequence). With V trimmed by 2 bases and J by 6 bases, 10 bases remained unmatched. The CDR3 coding sequence is TGTGCCAGCAGTTTAGGCCGGACTAGTGGGTCCGAGCAGTACTTC. Translated, it gives CASSLGRTSGSEQYF.

V is TRBV20-1 and J is TRBJ1-5; D might be TRBD1 (6 bases). Germline V gene data show CDR1 as DFQATT and CDR2 as SNEGSKA (reference sequence). The V and J ends lost 3 bases and 2 bases respectively, with 14 bases between them. The CDR3 totals 15 residues. In DNA form, the CDR3 reads TGCAGTGCTAGTGGGTCATCAGGGGGCAATCAGCCCCAGCATTTT. Translated, it gives CSASGSSGGNQPQHF.

The rearrangement joins TRBV29-1 to TRBJ1-3; D remains ambiguous. Trimming removed 0 bases from V and 4 bases from J, with 10 bases in between. This CDR3 is built from 14 residues. Germline CDR1 reads SQVTM; CDR2 reads ANQGSEA. The DNA of the CDR3 is TGCAGCGTTGAAGACCCTCAGAAGGGAAACACCATATATTTT. Translating it yields CSVEDPQKGNTIYF.

V usage is TRBV24-1 and J usage is TRBJ2-2, with D unclear. This CDR3 region has 12 residues. Trimming took 4 bases from V and 6 from J, leaving 5 bases between them. Germline V CDR1 and CDR2: KGHDR, SFDVKD. For the CDR3, the DNA is TGTGCCACCAGTGACGTGTCCGGGGAGCTGTTTTTT. This sequence encodes CATSDVSGELFF.

The chain joins TRBV19 to TRBJ2-3; the D gene is possibly TRBD2 (5 bases). Per the germline V gene, CDR1 is LNHDA and CDR2 is SQIVND (reference sequence). This CDR3 has 15 residues. V shed 4 bases and J shed 0 bases, with 11 bases lying between them. Written as DNA, the CDR3 is TGTGCCAGTAGTACCCCCGGGGATAGCACAGATACGCAGTATTTT. It translates to CASSTPGDSTDTQYF. The full variable domain, with the rest looked up from reference TRBV19 and TRBJ2-3, is DGGITQSPKYLFRKEGQNVTLSCEQNLNHDAMYWYRQDPGQGLRLIYYSQIVNDFQKGDIAEGYSVSREKKESFPLTVTSAQKNPTAFYLCASSTPGDSTDTQYFGPGTRLTVL.

The chain carries TRBV14 and TRBJ2-1; D call uncertain. Germline V CDR1 and CDR2: SGHDN, FVKESK. The CDR3 runs 12 residues. Trimming removed 2 bases at V and 7 bases at J, with 6 bases between. The CDR3 loop is CASSQLGNEQFF. CDR3 bases: TGTGCCAGCAGCCAACTAGGTAATGAGCAGTTCTTC.